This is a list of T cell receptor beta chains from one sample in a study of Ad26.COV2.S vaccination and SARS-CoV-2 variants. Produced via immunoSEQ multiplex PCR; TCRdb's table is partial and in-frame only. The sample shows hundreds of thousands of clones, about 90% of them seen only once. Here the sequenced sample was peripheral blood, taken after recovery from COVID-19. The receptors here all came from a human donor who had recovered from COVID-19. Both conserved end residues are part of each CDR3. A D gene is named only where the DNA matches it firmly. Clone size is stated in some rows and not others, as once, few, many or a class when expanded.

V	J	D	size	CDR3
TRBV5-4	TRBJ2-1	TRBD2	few	CASSQRTSGGLYNEQFF
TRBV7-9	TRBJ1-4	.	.	CASSSTGKPRRDEKLFF
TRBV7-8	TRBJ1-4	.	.	CASSPQGGFGKLFF
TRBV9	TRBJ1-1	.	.	CASGGRFGGDLNTEAFF
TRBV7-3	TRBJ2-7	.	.	CASNNGGIYEQYF
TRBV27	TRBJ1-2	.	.	CASSSPGRADYGYTF
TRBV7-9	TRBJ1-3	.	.	CASSLVTGFTGNTIYF
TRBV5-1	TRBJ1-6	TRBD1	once	CASSLGQGRNSPLHF
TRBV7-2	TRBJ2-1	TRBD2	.	CASTRTSGGHYNEQFF
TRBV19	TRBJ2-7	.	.	CASSIAQESSYEQYF
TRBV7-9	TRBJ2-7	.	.	CASSLEAGYEQYF
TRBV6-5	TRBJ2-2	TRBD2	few	CASSYVGSGGAGQLFF
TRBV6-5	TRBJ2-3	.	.	CASTPNMAGRDTQYF
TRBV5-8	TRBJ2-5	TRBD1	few	CASSHVLDRFQETQYF
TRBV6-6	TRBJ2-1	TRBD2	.	CASSPLGTSGGYNEQFF
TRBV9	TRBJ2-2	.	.	CASSVVGNTGELFF
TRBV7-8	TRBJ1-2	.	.	CASSLAVAGEIDYGYTF
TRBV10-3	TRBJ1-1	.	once	CAITITGFGTEAFF
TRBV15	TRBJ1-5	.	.	CATSRDQGGGEPQHF
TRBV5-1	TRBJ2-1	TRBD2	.	CASSFLAGAYNEQFF
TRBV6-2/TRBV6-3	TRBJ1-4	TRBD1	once	CASSFWTGGGEKLFF
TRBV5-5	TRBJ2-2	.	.	CASSLFGGQITGELFF
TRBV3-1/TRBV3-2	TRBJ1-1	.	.	CASSQAGIIEAFF
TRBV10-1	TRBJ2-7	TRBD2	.	CASSAGLAEDYEQYF
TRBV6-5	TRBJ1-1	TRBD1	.	CASLRDRGREAFF
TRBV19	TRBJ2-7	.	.	CASSIGGEQYF
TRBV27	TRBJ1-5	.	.	CASSPGVGNQPQHF
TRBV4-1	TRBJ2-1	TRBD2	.	CASSSTSGDFNEQFF
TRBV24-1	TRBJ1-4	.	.	CATREGPEVFLFF
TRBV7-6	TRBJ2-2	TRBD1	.	CASSPLQGARTGELFF
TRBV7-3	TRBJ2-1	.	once	CASSRRGGSYNEQFF
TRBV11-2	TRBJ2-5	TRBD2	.	CASSLGGLAGVQETQYF
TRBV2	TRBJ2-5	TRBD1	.	CASRAGTGGRRETQYF
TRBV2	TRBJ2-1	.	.	CASSVSGKGNEQFF
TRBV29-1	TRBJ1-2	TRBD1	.	CSVVDRGHYGYTF
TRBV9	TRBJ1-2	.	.	CASSALLDSGNTF
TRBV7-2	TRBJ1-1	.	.	CASSPGQGIMNTEAFF
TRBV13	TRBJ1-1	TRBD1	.	CASSPTGNRVEAFF
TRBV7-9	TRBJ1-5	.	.	CASSTRRELNQPQHF
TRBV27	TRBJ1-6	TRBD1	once	CASSSRDRGNSPLHF
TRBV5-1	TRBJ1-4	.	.	CASSATAATNEKLFF
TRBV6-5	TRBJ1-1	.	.	CASSSRVAGRNTEAFF
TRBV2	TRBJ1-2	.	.	CASSEALLGTNGYTF